This entry describes one TCR beta chain. Antigen unknown. A junction boundary mismatches the germline segment, possibly from a read error. The record originates from a study of T cell responses to AZD1222 COVID-19 vaccine. CDR1 is MNHEY and CDR2 is SVGAGI in the germline V gene. The CDR3 runs to 14 residues. Study results and caveats: As reported, nearly half of all spike-specific TCRs target variant regions that are unmutated. When two AZD1222 doses had been given, Spike-specific TCR breadth and depth rose.

The data were produced by immunoSEQ multiplex PCR, yet TCRdb's version contains in-frame clones alone and is incomplete. The sample shows more than 150,000 clones, roughly 93% of them seen only once. This chain links TRBV6-5 with TRBJ1-2; D might be TRBD1 (5 bases). This sequence was found in an adult in good health. The sequencing used peripheral blood, collected on day 0 of AZD1222 vaccination. Written as DNA, the CDR3 is TGTGCCAGCAGTTACTCGAGTCAGGGTAGCTCCCTCGCCTTC. Its translation is CASSYSSQGSSLAF.